The entry below gives a single TCR beta chain sequence along with its context. The entry originates in a study of cytomegalovirus exposure and HLA in healthy donors. V lost 0 bases to trimming and J lost 5 bases, with 8 bases between them. Looked up from germline, CDR1 is MDHEN and CDR2 is SYDVKM. The CDR3 totals 14 residues. It was with 60 Vbeta and 13 Jbeta primers that the PCR ran. Sequenced by immunoSEQ multiplex PCR; TCRdb stores in-frame clones only, minus some. Seen here are around 150,000 clones, 55% to 75% observed once, and the top ten hold under 7.5%. The receptor was derived from an older woman in good health and CMV-seropositive. The material sequenced was PBMCs. This chain connects TRBV28 to TRBJ2-1; D is undetermined. The CDR3 DNA sequence: TGTGCCAGCAGTTTATGGGCAGTCAACAATGAGCAGTTCTTC. Its translation: CASSLWAVNNEQFF.